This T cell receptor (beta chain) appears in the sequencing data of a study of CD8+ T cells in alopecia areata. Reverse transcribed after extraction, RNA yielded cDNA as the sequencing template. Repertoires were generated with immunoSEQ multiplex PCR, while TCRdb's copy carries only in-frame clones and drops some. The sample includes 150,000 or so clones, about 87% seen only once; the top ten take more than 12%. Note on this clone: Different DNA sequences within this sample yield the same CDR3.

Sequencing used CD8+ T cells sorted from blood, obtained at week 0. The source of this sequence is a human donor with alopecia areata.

The CDR3 region has the DNA TGTGCCAGCAGCTTGGGACAGGGACAAGAGACCCAGTACTTC. It codes for CASSLGQGQETQYF. The chain combines TRBV7-9 with TRBJ2-5, with 9 bases lining up with TRBD1. The length of the CDR3 is 14 residues. V trimming: 3 bases; J trimming: 2 bases; junction bases outside the gene matches: 1. Germline V lookup: CDR1 SEHNR, CDR2 FQNEAQ (reference sequence).